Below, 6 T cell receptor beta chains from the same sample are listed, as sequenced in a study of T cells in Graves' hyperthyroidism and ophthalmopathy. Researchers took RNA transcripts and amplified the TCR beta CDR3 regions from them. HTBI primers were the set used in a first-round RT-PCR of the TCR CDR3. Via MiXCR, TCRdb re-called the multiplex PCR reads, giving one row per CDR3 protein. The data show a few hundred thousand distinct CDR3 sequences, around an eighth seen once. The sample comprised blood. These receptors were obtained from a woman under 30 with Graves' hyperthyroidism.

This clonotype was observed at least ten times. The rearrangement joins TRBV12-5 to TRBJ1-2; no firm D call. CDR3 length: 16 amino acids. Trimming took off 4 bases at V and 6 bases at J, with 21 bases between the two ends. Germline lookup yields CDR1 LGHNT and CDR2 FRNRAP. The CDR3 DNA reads TGTGCTAGTGGTTCGCACAACCTGTGGATTAGGCATGGCTACACCTTC. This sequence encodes CASGSHNLWIRHGYTF.

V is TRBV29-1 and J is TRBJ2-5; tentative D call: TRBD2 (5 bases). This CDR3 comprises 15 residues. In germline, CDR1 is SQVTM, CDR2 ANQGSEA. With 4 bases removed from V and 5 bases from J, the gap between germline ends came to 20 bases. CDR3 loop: CSVGHRGRGSETQYF. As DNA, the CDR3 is TGCAGCGTTGGCCACCGGGGTCGAGGGTCGGAGACCCAGTACTTC.

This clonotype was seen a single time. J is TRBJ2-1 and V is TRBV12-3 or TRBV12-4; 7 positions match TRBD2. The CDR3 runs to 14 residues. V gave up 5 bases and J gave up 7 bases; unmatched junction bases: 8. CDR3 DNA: TGTGCCAGCAGTGCGAGCGGGGTGGGGAATGAGCAGTTCTTC. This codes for CASSASGVGNEQFF.

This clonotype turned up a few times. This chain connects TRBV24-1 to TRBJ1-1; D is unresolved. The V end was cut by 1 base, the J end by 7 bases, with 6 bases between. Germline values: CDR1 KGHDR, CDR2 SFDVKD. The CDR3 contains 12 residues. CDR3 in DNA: TGTGCCACCAGTGATTTTTCGGGTGAAGCTTTCTTT. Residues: CATSDFSGEAFF.

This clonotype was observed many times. The CDR3 sequence is CASSSPSGRGDTQYF. The CDR3 coding sequence is TGTGCCAGCAGTTCCCCTAGCGGGAGAGGGGATACGCAGTATTTT. This sequence joins TRBV12-3 or TRBV12-4 and TRBJ2-3, with TRBD2 matching 10 bases. The junction had 7 bases not matched to a gene; V was cut back by 4 bases and J by 6 bases. CDR3 length equals 15 residues.

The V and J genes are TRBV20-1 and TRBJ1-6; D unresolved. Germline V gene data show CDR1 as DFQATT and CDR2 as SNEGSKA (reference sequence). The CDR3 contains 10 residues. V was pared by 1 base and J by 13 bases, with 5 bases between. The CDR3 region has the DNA TGCAGTGCTAGAGCCCCGCCCCTCCACTTT. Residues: CSARAPPLHF.